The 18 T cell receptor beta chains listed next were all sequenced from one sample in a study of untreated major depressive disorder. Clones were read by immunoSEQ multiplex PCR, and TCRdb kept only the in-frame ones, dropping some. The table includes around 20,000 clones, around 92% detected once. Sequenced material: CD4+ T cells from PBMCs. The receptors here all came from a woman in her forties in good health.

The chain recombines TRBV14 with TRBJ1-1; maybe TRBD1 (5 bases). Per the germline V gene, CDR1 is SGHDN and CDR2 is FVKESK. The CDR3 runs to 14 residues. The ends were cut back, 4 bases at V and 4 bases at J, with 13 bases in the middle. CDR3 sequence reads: CASSPRQGVTEAFF. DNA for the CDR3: TGTGCCAGCAGCCCCAGGCAGGGCGTCACTGAAGCTTTCTTT.

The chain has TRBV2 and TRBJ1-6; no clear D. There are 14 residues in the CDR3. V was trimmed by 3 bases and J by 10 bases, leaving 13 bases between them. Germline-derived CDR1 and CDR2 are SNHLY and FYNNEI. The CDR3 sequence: CASSEGGFWSPLHF. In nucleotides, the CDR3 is TGTGCCAGCAGTGAGGGCGGGTTTTGGTCACCCCTCCACTTT.

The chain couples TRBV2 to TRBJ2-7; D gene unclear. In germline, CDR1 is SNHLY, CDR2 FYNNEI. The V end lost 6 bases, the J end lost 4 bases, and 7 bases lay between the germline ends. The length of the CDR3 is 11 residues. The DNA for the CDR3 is TGTGCCAGCAGAGTCTTTTACGAGCAGTACTTC. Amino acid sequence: CASRVFYEQYF.

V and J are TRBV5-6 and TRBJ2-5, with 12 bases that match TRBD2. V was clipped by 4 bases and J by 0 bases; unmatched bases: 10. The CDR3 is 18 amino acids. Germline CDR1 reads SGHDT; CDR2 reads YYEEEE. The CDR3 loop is CASSDLYRLAGDQETQYF. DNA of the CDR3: TGTGCCAGCAGCGACTTATATCGACTAGCGGGAGACCAAGAGACCCAGTACTTC.

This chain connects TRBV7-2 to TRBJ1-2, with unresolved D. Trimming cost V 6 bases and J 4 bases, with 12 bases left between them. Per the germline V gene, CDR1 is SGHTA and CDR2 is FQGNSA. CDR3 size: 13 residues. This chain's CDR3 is CASSEDQFYGYTF. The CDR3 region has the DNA TGTGCCAGCAGTGAGGATCAATTCTATGGCTACACCTTC.

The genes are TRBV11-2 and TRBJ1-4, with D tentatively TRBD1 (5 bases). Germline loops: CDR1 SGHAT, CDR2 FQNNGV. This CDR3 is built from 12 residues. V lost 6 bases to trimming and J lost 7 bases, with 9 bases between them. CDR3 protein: CASRQDSEKLFF. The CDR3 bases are TGTGCCAGCAGACAAGACAGTGAAAAACTGTTTTTT.

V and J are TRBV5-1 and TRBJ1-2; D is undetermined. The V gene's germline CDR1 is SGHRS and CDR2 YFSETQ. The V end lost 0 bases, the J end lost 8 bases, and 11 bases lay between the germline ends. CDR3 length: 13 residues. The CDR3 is CASSLGPGSGYTF. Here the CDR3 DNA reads TGCGCCAGCAGCTTGGGGCCAGGCTCAGGCTACACCTTC.

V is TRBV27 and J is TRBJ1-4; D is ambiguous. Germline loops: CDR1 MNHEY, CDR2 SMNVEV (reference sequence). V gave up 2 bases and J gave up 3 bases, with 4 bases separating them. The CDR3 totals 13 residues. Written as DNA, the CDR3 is TGTGCCAGCAGTTTAGCATCTAATGAAAAACTGTTTTTT. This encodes CASSLASNEKLFF. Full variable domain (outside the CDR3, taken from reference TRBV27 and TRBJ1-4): EAQVTQNPRYLITVTGKKLTVTCSQNMNHEYMSWYRQDPGLGLRQIYYSMNVEVTDKGDVPEGYKVSRKEKRNFPLILESPSPNQTSLYFCASSLASNEKLFFGSGTQLSVL.

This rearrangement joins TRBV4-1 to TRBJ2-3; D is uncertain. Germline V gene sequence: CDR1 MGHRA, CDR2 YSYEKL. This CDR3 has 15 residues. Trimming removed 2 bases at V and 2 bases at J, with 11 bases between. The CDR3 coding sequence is TGCGCCAGCAGCCAACCCGACGGCCCCACAGATACGCAGTATTTT. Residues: CASSQPDGPTDTQYF.

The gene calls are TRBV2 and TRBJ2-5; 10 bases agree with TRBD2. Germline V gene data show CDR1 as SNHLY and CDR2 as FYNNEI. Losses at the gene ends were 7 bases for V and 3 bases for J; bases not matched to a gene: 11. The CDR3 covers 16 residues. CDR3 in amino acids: CASMKLAGAGKETQYF. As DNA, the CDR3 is TGTGCCAGCATGAAGCTAGCGGGGGCCGGAAAAGAGACCCAGTACTTC.

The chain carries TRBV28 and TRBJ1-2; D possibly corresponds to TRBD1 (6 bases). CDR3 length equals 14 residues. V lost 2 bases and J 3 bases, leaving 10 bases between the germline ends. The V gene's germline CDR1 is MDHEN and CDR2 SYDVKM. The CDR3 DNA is TGTGCCAGCAGTTTAGGCAGGGGCGACTATGGCTACACCTTC. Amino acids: CASSLGRGDYGYTF.

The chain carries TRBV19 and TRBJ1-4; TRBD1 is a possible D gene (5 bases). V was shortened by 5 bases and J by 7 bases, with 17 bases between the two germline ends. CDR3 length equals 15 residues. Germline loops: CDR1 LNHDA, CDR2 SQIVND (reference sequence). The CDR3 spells CASSAEGRVAEKLFF. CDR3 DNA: TGTGCCAGTAGTGCGGAGGGCAGGGTGGCTGAAAAACTGTTTTTT.

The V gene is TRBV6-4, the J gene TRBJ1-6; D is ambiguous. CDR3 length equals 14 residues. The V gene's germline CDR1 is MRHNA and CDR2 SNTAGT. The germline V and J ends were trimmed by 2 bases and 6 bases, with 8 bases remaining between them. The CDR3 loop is CASSDGRVNSPLHF. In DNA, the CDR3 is TGTGCCAGCAGTGACGGGCGGGTTAATTCACCCCTCCACTTT.

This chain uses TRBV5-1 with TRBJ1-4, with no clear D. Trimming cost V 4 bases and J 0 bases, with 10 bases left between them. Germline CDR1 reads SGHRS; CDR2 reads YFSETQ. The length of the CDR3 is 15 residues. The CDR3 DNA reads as TGCGCCAGCAGCCCCCAGCTATCAACTAATGAAAAACTGTTTTTT. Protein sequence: CASSPQLSTNEKLFF.

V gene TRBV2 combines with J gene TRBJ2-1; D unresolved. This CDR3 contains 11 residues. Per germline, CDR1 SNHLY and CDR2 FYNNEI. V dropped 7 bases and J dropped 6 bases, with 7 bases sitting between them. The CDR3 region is CASMTPNEQFF. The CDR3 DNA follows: TGTGCCAGCATGACCCCCAATGAGCAGTTCTTC.

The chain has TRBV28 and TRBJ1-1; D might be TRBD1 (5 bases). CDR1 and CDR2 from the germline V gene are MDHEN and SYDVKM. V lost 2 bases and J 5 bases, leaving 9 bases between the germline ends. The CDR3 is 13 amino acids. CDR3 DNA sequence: TGTGCCAGCAGTTTAGGGGGAGGGACTGAAGCTTTCTTT. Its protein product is CASSLGGGTEAFF.

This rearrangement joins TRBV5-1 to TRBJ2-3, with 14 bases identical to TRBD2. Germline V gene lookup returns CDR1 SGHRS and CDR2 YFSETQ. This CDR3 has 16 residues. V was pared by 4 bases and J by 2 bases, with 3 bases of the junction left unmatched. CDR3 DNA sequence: TGCGCCAGCAGCGGGACTAGCGGGGGTTACACAGATACGCAGTATTTT. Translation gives CASSGTSGGYTDTQYF.

DNA for the CDR3: TGTGCTAGTGGTTTGGACCAGTGGGGGGTCGAGAATGAGCAGTTCTTC. It yields the protein CASGLDQWGVENEQFF. The gene calls are TRBV12-5 and TRBJ2-1, with D possibly matching TRBD2 (6 bases). This CDR3 has 16 residues. Germline CDR1 reads LGHNT; CDR2 reads FRNRAP. The V and J ends lost 1 base and 7 bases respectively, with 17 bases between them.